This is a list of T cell receptor beta chains from one sample in a study of CD8 T cells in Susac syndrome. From the immunoSEQ multiplex PCR reads, TCRdb called clonotypes with MiXCR, one entry per CDR3 protein. The sample carries 200,000 or so distinct CDR3 sequences, about 90% recorded once. The sequenced material came from CD8+ T cells from PBMCs. All receptors derive from a human donor with multiple sclerosis. CDR3s include the opening cysteine and the closing phenylalanine or tryptophan. The D gene is left open where the match is weak. Clone size appears in some rows only: once, few, many, or a class for an expanded clone.

clone_size: .; j_call: TRBJ2-1; d_call: .; v_call: TRBV7-2; cdr3_aa: CASSLLTGYNEQFF
clone_size: .; j_call: TRBJ2-2; d_call: TRBD1; v_call: TRBV4-3; cdr3_aa: CASSQEGPGTGITGELFF
clone_size: .; j_call: TRBJ1-4; d_call: TRBD1; v_call: TRBV7-9; cdr3_aa: CASSSTGRSSEKLFF
clone_size: few; j_call: TRBJ2-7; d_call: .; v_call: TRBV15; cdr3_aa: CATSRDYDWSSYEQYF
clone_size: .; j_call: TRBJ2-3; d_call: .; v_call: TRBV6-6; cdr3_aa: CASSYRQALDTQYF
clone_size: .; j_call: TRBJ1-1; d_call: .; v_call: TRBV7-6; cdr3_aa: CASSSRQKGTEAFF
clone_size: .; j_call: TRBJ1-2; d_call: .; v_call: TRBV7-9; cdr3_aa: CASSPRGRKRGYGYTF
clone_size: .; j_call: TRBJ2-5; d_call: TRBD2; v_call: TRBV4-1; cdr3_aa: CASSNLAGAEETQYF
clone_size: .; j_call: TRBJ1-2; d_call: .; v_call: TRBV4-1; cdr3_aa: CASSGPNYGYTF
clone_size: .; j_call: TRBJ1-1; d_call: .; v_call: TRBV7-6; cdr3_aa: CASSSLGANTEAFF
clone_size: .; j_call: TRBJ2-1; d_call: TRBD2; v_call: TRBV9; cdr3_aa: CASSVEGLAGYNEQFF
clone_size: .; j_call: TRBJ1-1; d_call: .; v_call: TRBV15; cdr3_aa: CATSLGTGAEAFF
clone_size: .; j_call: TRBJ1-1; d_call: .; v_call: TRBV19; cdr3_aa: CASRPKGSPTEAFF
clone_size: .; j_call: TRBJ2-1; d_call: .; v_call: TRBV10-2; cdr3_aa: CASSALALNEQFF
clone_size: .; j_call: TRBJ1-2; d_call: .; v_call: TRBV7-9; cdr3_aa: CASSLAVQGNYGYTF
clone_size: once; j_call: TRBJ2-1; d_call: TRBD2; v_call: TRBV9; cdr3_aa: CASSASGLAGIKFF
clone_size: .; j_call: TRBJ1-5; d_call: .; v_call: TRBV4-3; cdr3_aa: CASSRRVGNQPQHF
clone_size: .; j_call: TRBJ1-2; d_call: TRBD1; v_call: TRBV7-9; cdr3_aa: CASSPPATGNYGYTF
clone_size: .; j_call: TRBJ1-4; d_call: TRBD1; v_call: TRBV7-9; cdr3_aa: CASSPQGADEKLFF
clone_size: .; j_call: TRBJ1-1; d_call: .; v_call: TRBV5-1; cdr3_aa: CASSLEGMGSAFF
clone_size: .; j_call: TRBJ2-7; d_call: TRBD1; v_call: TRBV29-1; cdr3_aa: CSVAGTGGAGEQYF